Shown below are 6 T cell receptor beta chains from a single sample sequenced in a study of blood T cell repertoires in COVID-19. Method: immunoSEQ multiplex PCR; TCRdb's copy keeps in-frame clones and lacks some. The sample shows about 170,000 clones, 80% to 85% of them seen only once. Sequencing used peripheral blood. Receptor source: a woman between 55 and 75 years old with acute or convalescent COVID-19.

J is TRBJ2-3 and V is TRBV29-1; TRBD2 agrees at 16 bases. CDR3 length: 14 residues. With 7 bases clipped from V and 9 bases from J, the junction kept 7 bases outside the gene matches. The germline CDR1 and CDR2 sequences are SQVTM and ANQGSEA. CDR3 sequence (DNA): TGCAGCGCCGGGACTAGCGGGGGGGCGGGGACGCAGTATTTT. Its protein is CSAGTSGGAGTQYF.

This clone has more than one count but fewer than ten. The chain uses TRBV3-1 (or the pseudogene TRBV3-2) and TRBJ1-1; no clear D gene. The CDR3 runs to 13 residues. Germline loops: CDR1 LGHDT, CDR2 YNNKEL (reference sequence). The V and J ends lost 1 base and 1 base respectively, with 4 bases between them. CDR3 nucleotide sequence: TGTGCCAGCAGCCAAGGCGGGAACACTGAAGCTTTCTTT. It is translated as CASSQGGNTEAFF.

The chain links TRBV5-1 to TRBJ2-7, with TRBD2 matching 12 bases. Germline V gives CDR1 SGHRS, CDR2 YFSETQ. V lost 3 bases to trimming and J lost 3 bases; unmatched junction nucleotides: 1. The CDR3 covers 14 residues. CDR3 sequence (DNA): TGCGCCAGCAGCTCGACTAGCGGGGGCTACGAGCAGTACTTC. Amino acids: CASSSTSGGYEQYF.

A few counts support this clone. Written as DNA, the CDR3 is TGTGCCAGCAGCCCCTGGGCAGGTTCCTACAATGAGCAGTTCTTC. Translating it yields CASSPWAGSYNEQFF. The chain couples TRBV7-6 to TRBJ2-1; D is uncertain. V lost 5 bases to trimming and J lost 1 base, with 12 bases between them. Germline assignment: CDR1 SGHVS and CDR2 FNYEAQ. CDR3 length equals 15 residues.

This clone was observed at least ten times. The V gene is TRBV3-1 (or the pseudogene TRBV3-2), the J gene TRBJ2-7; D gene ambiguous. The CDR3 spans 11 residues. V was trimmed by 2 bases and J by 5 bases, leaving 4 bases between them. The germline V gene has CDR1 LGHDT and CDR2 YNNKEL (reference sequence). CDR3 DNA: TGTGCCAGCAGCCAACGTCACGAGCAGTACTTC. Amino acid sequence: CASSQRHEQYF.

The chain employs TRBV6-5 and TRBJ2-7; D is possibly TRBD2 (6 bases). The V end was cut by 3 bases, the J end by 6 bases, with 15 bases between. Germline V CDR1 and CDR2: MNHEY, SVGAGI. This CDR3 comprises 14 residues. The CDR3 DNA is TGTGCCAGCAGTTATGCGGGACCTACGATCGAGCAGTACTTC. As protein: CASSYAGPTIEQYF.